This T cell receptor beta chain originates from a study of blood T cell repertoires in COVID-19. The wider study: Samples of COVID-19 (acute and convalescent) were obtained from the United States, Italy and Spain. The analysed material was cDNA or gDNA that came from T cells, B-cell-depleted T cells, or PBMCs.

V was clipped by 9 bases and J by 1 base, with 16 bases between them. Per the germline V gene, CDR1 is LNHDA and CDR2 is SQIVND (reference sequence). CDR3 length: 15 amino acids. Original analysis: From reference gene primer amplification, estimates of nucleated cell counts were derived. Repertoires were generated with immunoSEQ multiplex PCR, while TCRdb's copy carries only in-frame clones and drops some. The D gene and trimming were derived from the DNA, and the V and J assignments and clone size from that table. The repertoire includes 7,000 or so clones, 89% of them detected once, and about 10% sits in the top ten.

The V gene is TRBV19, the J gene TRBJ1-5, with unresolved D. The source material was peripheral blood. The TCR originated in a man aged 70 or older with active COVID-19. Written as DNA, the CDR3 is TGTGCCAGCAACGGAGGGTATTTGAGCAATCAGCCCCAGCATTTT. It yields the protein CASNGGYLSNQPQHF.